These 32 T cell receptor beta chains came from one sample sequenced in a study of cytomegalovirus exposure and HLA in healthy donors. Profiled with immunoSEQ multiplex PCR; TCRdb holds only in-frame clones, not every one. The sample lists fewer than 130,000 clones; approximately 90% were seen once. The sequenced sample was PBMCs. The receptors derive from a woman aged 18-29 years in good health and CMV-seronegative.

CDR3 protein: CASSPDSRASTEAFF. CDR3 bases: TGTGCCAGCTCACCCGATAGCAGGGCGAGCACTGAAGCTTTCTTT. This chain joins TRBV18 and TRBJ1-1, with TRBD1 as a possible D gene (5 bases). Germline-derived CDR1 and CDR2 are KGHSH and LQKENI. The CDR3 is 15 residues long. V lost 3 bases and J lost 4, with 15 bases in between.

Only one count was recorded for this clone. The V gene is TRBV10-3, the J gene TRBJ2-2; no definite D call. The length of the CDR3 is 12 residues. Germline assignment: CDR1 ENHRY and CDR2 SYGVKD. The V and J ends lost 6 bases and 6 bases respectively, with 8 bases between them. This CDR3 reads CAISRQSGELFF. CDR3 nucleotide sequence: TGTGCCATCAGCAGACAATCCGGGGAGCTGTTTTTT.

V gene TRBV10-3 combines with J gene TRBJ1-1; 8 bases agree with TRBD1. Per the germline V gene, CDR1 is ENHRY and CDR2 is SYGVKD. V was pared by 3 bases and J by 4 bases, with 1 base of the junction left unmatched. CDR3 length: 13 amino acids. The CDR3 is CAISETGGTEAFF. The CDR3 DNA reads TGTGCCATCAGTGAAACAGGGGGCACTGAAGCTTTCTTT.

The chain links TRBV4-3 to TRBJ2-7; TRBD2 matches at 12 bases. The CDR3 contains 16 residues. V was pared by 1 base and J by 5 bases, with 6 bases of the junction left unmatched. Per the germline V gene, CDR1 is LGHNA and CDR2 is YSLEER. For the CDR3, the DNA is TGCGCCAGCAGCCAAGCCCTAGCGGGAGGGCTTGACGAGCAGTACTTC. Translated: CASSQALAGGLDEQYF.

The chain uses TRBV5-4 and TRBJ2-3; 12 positions agree with TRBD2. Germline V lookup: CDR1 SGHNT, CDR2 YYREEE (reference sequence). The J segment lost 4 bases and the V segment lost 4 bases, leaving 4 bases of the junction unmatched. The CDR3 loop spans 15 amino acids. The chain's CDR3 is CASSNGLAGSDTQYF. The CDR3 nucleotides are TGTGCCAGCAGCAACGGACTAGCGGGATCAGATACGCAGTATTTT.

This sequence joins TRBV28 and TRBJ2-7; 8 bases match TRBD1. In germline, CDR1 is MDHEN, CDR2 SYDVKM. The CDR3 consists of 13 residues. V lost 8 bases, J lost 1 base, and 4 bases stayed unmatched. In DNA, the CDR3 is TGTGCCAGCCGAACAGGGGGGTCCTACGAGCAGTACTTC. Its protein is CASRTGGSYEQYF.

This rearrangement joins TRBV6-5 to TRBJ2-6; D gene unclear. The CDR3 is made up of 14 amino acids. Germline lookup yields CDR1 MNHEY and CDR2 SVGAGI. The V gene lost 4 bases and the J gene lost 4 bases, with 8 bases spanning the gap. DNA of the CDR3: TGTGCCAGCAGTTTAGCTTCCGGGGCCAACGTCCTGACTTTC. This translates into CASSLASGANVLTF.

V and J are TRBV7-3 and TRBJ1-1; possibly TRBD1 for D (6 bases). Germline V gene lookup returns CDR1 SGHTA and CDR2 FQGTGA. The CDR3 extends over 15 amino acids. The ends were cut back, 1 base at V and 1 base at J, with 10 bases in the middle. The CDR3 loop is CASSLRRTANTEAFF. The CDR3, as DNA: TGTGCCAGCAGCTTAAGGCGGACAGCGAACACTGAAGCTTTCTTT.

The chain carries TRBV4-1 and TRBJ1-2; 9 nucleotides line up with TRBD1. This CDR3 contains 15 residues. The ends lost 4 bases at V and 5 bases at J; junction bases unmatched: 8. The germline V gene encodes CDR1 MGHRA and CDR2 YSYEKL. CDR3 DNA sequence: TGCGCCAGCAGCCTAATTGACAGGGGGGAGTATGGCTACACCTTC. Its translation: CASSLIDRGEYGYTF.

The genes are TRBV6-1 and TRBJ2-1; tentative D call: TRBD1 (6 bases). Germline-derived CDR1 and CDR2 are MNHNS and SASEGT. Trimming left V 6 bases short and J 0 bases short, with 12 bases between. The CDR3 consists of 15 residues. The CDR3 loop is CASRSDRNSYNEQFF. The CDR3 DNA sequence: TGTGCCAGCAGATCCGACAGGAACTCCTACAATGAGCAGTTCTTC.

The V call is TRBV28, the J call TRBJ1-4; tentative D call: TRBD1 (6 bases). The CDR3 spans 14 residues. Trimming took 10 bases from V and 4 from J, leaving 16 bases between them. Germline CDR1 and CDR2: MDHEN and SYDVKM. CDR3 in amino acids: CATHRVGGNEKLFF. CDR3 bases: TGTGCCACTCACAGGGTAGGAGGTAATGAAAAACTGTTTTTT.

The rearrangement links TRBV5-1 to TRBJ2-2; D possibly corresponds to TRBD1 (6 bases). In germline, CDR1 is SGHRS, CDR2 YFSETQ. Trimming took 0 bases from V and 0 from J, leaving 9 bases between them. The CDR3 covers 16 residues. CDR3 sequence (DNA): TGCGCCAGCAGCTTGGGCAGGGGTGCGAACACCGGGGAGCTGTTTTTT. Encoded protein: CASSLGRGANTGELFF.

There are a few counts of this clone. The V call is TRBV29-1, the J call TRBJ1-5, with 7 positions matching TRBD1. V lost 4 bases to trimming and J lost 5 bases; unmatched junction nucleotides: 5. The CDR3 runs 13 residues. Germline lookup yields CDR1 SQVTM and CDR2 ANQGSEA. The CDR3 loop is CSVAGQDYQPQHF. The CDR3 coding sequence is TGCAGCGTTGCTGGACAGGATTATCAGCCCCAGCATTTT.

The rearrangement uses TRBV4-2 and TRBJ1-6; D is uncertain. The V end was cut by 0 bases, the J end by 7 bases, with 7 bases between. This CDR3 has 14 amino acids. Germline CDR1 is LGHNA and CDR2 is YNFKEQ. CDR3 region: CASSQDPENSPLHF. The CDR3, as DNA: TGTGCCAGCAGCCAAGATCCGGAGAATTCACCCCTCCACTTT.

The V gene is TRBV29-1, the J gene TRBJ1-2; D is unresolved. Between the trimmed V and J ends, which lost 4 bases and 8 bases, there was a span of 14 bases. The CDR3 runs to 12 residues. The V gene's germline CDR1 is SQVTM and CDR2 ANQGSEA. CDR3 protein: CSVGRGERGYTF. Written as DNA, the CDR3 is TGCAGCGTTGGTCGTGGGGAGAGGGGCTACACCTTC.

This chain joins TRBV19 and TRBJ1-5; TRBD1 matches 9 bases. CDR1 and CDR2 (germline): LNHDA, SQIVND (reference sequence). The CDR3 has 15 amino acids. The junction had 13 bases not matched to a gene; V was cut back by 10 bases and J by 6 bases. CDR3 loop: CAIGSPDRGGQPQHF. DNA for the CDR3: TGTGCCATTGGGAGCCCAGACAGGGGGGGTCAGCCCCAGCATTTT.

This clone was found once. This chain uses TRBV5-4 with TRBJ2-2, with D possibly matching TRBD1 (6 bases). Trimming removed 6 bases at V and 4 bases at J, with 16 bases between. The V gene's germline CDR1 is SGHNT and CDR2 YYREEE (reference sequence). The CDR3 loop spans 15 amino acids. CDR3 loop: CASTHTAQGTGELFF. The CDR3 bases are TGTGCCAGCACCCATACCGCACAGGGCACCGGGGAGCTGTTTTTT.

V usage is TRBV1 and J usage is TRBJ2-1; no DNA check was done on the table's D call, TRBD2. TRBV1 corresponds to a pseudogene. This CDR3 comprises 17 residues. The CDR3 DNA reads as TGCACCAGCGGAGAAGCCGGGAGGCTAGCGCCTCACAATGAGCAGTTCTTC. This codes for CTSGEAGRLAPHNEQFF.

This clone was seen just once. The V and J genes are TRBV6-5 and TRBJ2-3; 7 nucleotides match TRBD1. The J segment lost 2 bases and the V segment lost 10 bases, leaving 9 bases of the junction unmatched. The germline gives CDR1 MNHEY, CDR2 SVGAGI. The CDR3 extends over 14 amino acids. As DNA, the CDR3 is TGTGCCACCAGGACAGGAGTCGCCACAGATACGCAGTATTTT. This sequence encodes CATRTGVATDTQYF.

This chain links TRBV29-1 with TRBJ1-5; the D gene is possibly TRBD1 (6 bases). The CDR3 covers 14 residues. The germline V and J ends were trimmed by 7 bases and 1 base, with 14 bases remaining between them. CDR1 and CDR2 (germline): SQVTM, ANQGSEA. The CDR3 DNA is TGCAGCGCGCTACAGGGAGGGAGCAATCAGCCCCAGCATTTT. The encoded protein is CSALQGGSNQPQHF.

This clone was counted a single time. The rearrangement joins TRBV9 to TRBJ1-5; TRBD1 might be the D (5 bases). CDR1 and CDR2 from the germline V gene are SGDLS and YYNGEE. Trimming removed 3 bases from V and 5 bases from J, with 12 bases in between. This CDR3 spans 14 amino acids. The CDR3 DNA follows: TGTGCCAGCAGCGGCCGGGACTGGGATCAGCCCCAGCATTTT. Translating gives CASSGRDWDQPQHF.

This sequence joins TRBV4-2 and TRBJ1-3; D is unclear. In germline, CDR1 is LGHNA, CDR2 YNFKEQ. V gave up 1 base and J gave up 1 base, with 20 bases separating them. The CDR3 totals 19 residues. The CDR3 sequence is CASSQVEGGPERSGNTIYF. The CDR3 DNA sequence: TGTGCCAGCAGCCAAGTTGAGGGAGGGCCGGAGAGGTCTGGAAACACCATATATTTT.

This chain connects TRBV27 to TRBJ2-5; 11 bases agree with TRBD2. V shed 6 bases and J 4 bases; nucleotides not matched to a gene: 7. Germline V CDR1 and CDR2: MNHEY, SMNVEV (reference sequence). This CDR3 is built from 15 residues. For the CDR3, the DNA is TGTGCCAGCAGCAGGACTAGCGGGTGGGGAGAGACCCAGTACTTC. Translating gives CASSRTSGWGETQYF.

V gene TRBV19 combines with J gene TRBJ2-1; 10 nucleotides line up with TRBD2. Germline V lookup: CDR1 LNHDA, CDR2 SQIVND (reference sequence). The CDR3 length is 16 residues. The V and J ends lost 7 bases and 3 bases, in that order; junction bases with no gene match: 9. The CDR3 DNA follows: TGTGCCAGTAAACGAGCGGGACTAGCGAGCTACAATGAGCAGTTCTTC. Amino acids: CASKRAGLASYNEQFF. Using reference TRBV19 and TRBJ2-1 for the parts outside the CDR3, the full variable domain is DGGITQSPKYLFRKEGQNVTLSCEQNLNHDAMYWYRQDPGQGLRLIYYSQIVNDFQKGDIAEGYSVSREKKESFPLTVTSAQKNPTAFYLCASKRAGLASYNEQFFGPGTRLTVL.

The V gene is TRBV19, the J gene TRBJ1-5; possible D gene TRBD1, 6 bases. There are 14 residues in the CDR3. The V gene's germline CDR1 is LNHDA and CDR2 SQIVND (reference sequence). V lost 7 bases, J lost 3 bases, and 13 bases lay in between. The CDR3 bases are TGTGCCAGTACCCCGGACAGTTTCAATCAGCCCCAGCATTTT. It is translated as CASTPDSFNQPQHF. The variable domain in full, completed from reference TRBV19 and TRBJ1-5, reads DGGITQSPKYLFRKEGQNVTLSCEQNLNHDAMYWYRQDPGQGLRLIYYSQIVNDFQKGDIAEGYSVSREKKESFPLTVTSAQKNPTAFYLCASTPDSFNQPQHFGDGTRLSIL.

The CDR3 DNA is TGTGCCAGCAGCGTAGTACCTCTAGGGGCCACAGATACGCAGTATTTT. It yields the protein CASSVVPLGATDTQYF. The chain combines TRBV9 with TRBJ2-3; tentative D call: TRBD1 (5 bases). The germline gives CDR1 SGDLS, CDR2 YYNGEE. Trimming shortened V by 0 bases and J by 2 bases, and 13 bases separated the two germline ends. The CDR3 loop spans 16 amino acids. Using reference TRBV9 and TRBJ2-3 for the parts outside the CDR3, the full variable domain is DSGVTQTPKHLITATGQRVTLRCSPRSGDLSVYWYQQSLDQGLQFLIQYYNGEERAKGNILERFSAQQFPDLHSELNLSSLELGDSALYFCASSVVPLGATDTQYFGPGTRLTVL.

The CDR3 DNA reads as TGCGCCAGCAGCTTGGACAGGGACTATGGCTACACCTTC. Translating gives CASSLDRDYGYTF. The V call is TRBV5-1, the J call TRBJ1-2; possibly TRBD1 for D (6 bases). The CDR3 loop spans 13 amino acids. From germline, CDR1 is SGHRS and CDR2 YFSETQ. Trimming shortened V by 0 bases and J by 3 bases, and 6 bases separated the two germline ends.

J is TRBJ1-1 and V is TRBV7-9; possible D gene TRBD1, 6 bases. Per the germline V gene, CDR1 is SEHNR and CDR2 is FQNEAQ (reference sequence). This CDR3 is built from 15 residues. V lost 5 bases and J lost 6, with 19 bases in between. This CDR3 reads CASSPNDRLGAEAFF. CDR3 bases: TGTGCCAGCAGCCCAAACGACAGGTTGGGGGCTGAAGCTTTCTTT.

The chain is built from TRBV28 and TRBJ2-1; weak D call: TRBD1 (5 bases). The V and J ends lost 4 bases and 2 bases respectively, with 15 bases between them. Germline V CDR1 and CDR2: MDHEN, SYDVKM. The CDR3 spans 16 residues. The CDR3 spells CASSSSTGGAYNEQFF. Here the CDR3 DNA reads TGTGCCAGCAGTTCTTCCACAGGTGGGGCCTACAATGAGCAGTTCTTC. The full variable domain, rest sourced from reference TRBV28 and TRBJ2-1, is DVKVTQSSRYLVKRTGEKVFLECVQDMDHENMFWYRQDPGLGLRLIYFSYDVKMKEKGDIPEGYSVSREKKERFSLILESASTNQTSMYLCASSSSTGGAYNEQFFGPGTRLTVL.

V usage is TRBV5-1 and J usage is TRBJ2-1; 12 bases align to TRBD2. The J segment lost 4 bases and the V segment lost 4 bases, leaving 3 bases of the junction unmatched. CDR1 and CDR2 from the germline V gene are SGHRS and YFSETQ. This CDR3 is built from 15 residues. CDR3 protein: CASSMTSGGYNEQFF. Written as DNA, the CDR3 is TGCGCCAGCAGCATGACTAGCGGGGGTTACAATGAGCAGTTCTTC.

The CDR3 protein is CASSSRNLQETKTTTEAFF. Here the CDR3 DNA reads TGTGCCAGCAGCTCTCGGAATTTACAGGAAACCAAAACTACAACTGAAGCTTTCTTT. The chain carries TRBV5-5 and TRBJ1-1, with a possible D match to TRBD1 (5 bases). The ends were cut back, 3 bases at V and 5 bases at J, with 29 bases in the middle. The CDR3 spans 19 residues. From germline, CDR1 is SGHKS and CDR2 YYEKEE (reference sequence).

As DNA, the CDR3 is TGTGCCAGCAGCCTGCCCGGGACTGTTAGCAATCAGCCCCAGCATTTT. Encoded protein: CASSLPGTVSNQPQHF. V is TRBV28 and J is TRBJ1-5, with D possibly TRBD1 on 5 matching bases. The CDR3 loop spans 16 amino acids. Germline V gene lookup returns CDR1 MDHEN and CDR2 SYDVKM. V lost 6 bases to trimming and J lost 0 bases, with 15 bases between them.